The clone carrying this TCR beta chain was picked up many times. This record comes from a study of regulatory T cells in long-lasting Graves disease. About the research overall: Recently diagnosed Graves' patients had received antithyroid drugs for under 3 months.

Construction of the TCR beta libraries employed iRepertoire HTBI primers in conjunction with Arm-PCR of CDR3 regions. In the authors' methods: From all samples, identification returned over 11 TRBJ and roughly 65 TRBV segments. TCRdb passed the multiplex PCR reads through MiXCR, listing each CDR3 protein once. TCRdb's processing, not the authors', yielded these V and J calls. Seen here are 350,000 to 500,000 distinct CDR3 sequences, approximately 15% observed once, and the top ten hold about a sixth. Trimming cost V 1 base and J 5 bases; bases outside gene matches: 6. Germline assignment: CDR1 LGHDT and CDR2 YNNKEL (reference sequence). The CDR3 is 17 residues long. As for time point: newly diagnosed GD, antithyroid drugs for less than 3 months. PBMC-extracted RNA yielded the TCR library. The same data also went into a second study, on T cells in Graves' hyperthyroidism and ophthalmopathy. That source notes: A first-round RT-PCR of the TCR CDR3 used the HTBI primer set.

The TCR originated in a woman aged 50 to 65 with Graves disease. Material: peripheral blood mononuclear cells (PBMCs), obtained at new diagnosis, from a patient treated with antithyroid drugs. The rearrangement joins TRBV3-1 to TRBJ2-1; 12 bases map to TRBD2. The CDR3 DNA reads TGTGCCAGCAGCCAAGCACCCGGGACTAGCGGGCACAATGAGCAGTTCTTC. Translated, it gives CASSQAPGTSGHNEQFF.